Presented here are 9 T cell receptor beta chains from one specimen sequenced in a study of T cells in Graves' hyperthyroidism and ophthalmopathy. Template material for amplifying TCR beta CDR3 regions consisted of RNA transcripts. Primed by the HTBI set, a first-round RT-PCR was run on the TCR CDR3. In TCRdb, the multiplex PCR reads were re-called with MiXCR into one record per CDR3 protein. In the table there are around 580,000 distinct CDR3 sequences, around 15% of which are singletons. Sequences were obtained from blood. All receptors derive from a woman between 18 and 30 years old with Graves' hyperthyroidism.

In the case of this clonotype: The CDR3 carries no conserved terminal phenylalanine or tryptophan, so it likely arises from a read error. This chain uses TRBV7-9 with TRBJ2-5; the D gene is possibly TRBD2 (6 bases). This CDR3 has 14 amino acids. The V gene's germline CDR1 is SEHNR and CDR2 FQNEAQ (reference sequence). V lost 5 bases to trimming and J lost 4 bases, with 14 bases between them. For the CDR3, the DNA is TGTGCCAGCAGCCTCGGATTCGGGGGAGAGACCCAGTACCTC. It yields the protein CASSLGFGGETQYL.

This clonotype was seen many times. This chain uses TRBV30 with TRBJ2-3, with a weak D call TRBD2 (5 bases). Per the germline V gene, CDR1 is GTSNPN and CDR2 is SVGIG (reference sequence). This CDR3 comprises 13 residues. Trimming left V 4 bases short and J 4 bases short, with 12 bases between. The CDR3 nucleotides read TGTGCCTGGACCATACTAGGTCCAGATACGCAGTATTTT. It yields the protein CAWTILGPDTQYF.

This clonotype has more than one count but fewer than ten. This chain links TRBV7-4 with TRBJ1-5; no clear D. CDR3 length: 17 amino acids. The germline V gene encodes CDR1 SGHVT and CDR2 SQSDAQ. V was cut by 11 bases and J by 0 bases, with 23 bases left in between. As DNA, the CDR3 is TGTGCCGCCCAGGCGGCAGTCAGTCCTGATAGCAATCAGCCCCAGCATTTT. This encodes CAAQAAVSPDSNQPQHF. Complete variable domain (other parts from reference TRBV7-4 and TRBJ1-5): GAGVSQSPRYKVAKRGRDVALRCDSISGHVTLYWYRQTLGQGSEVLTYSQSDAQRDKSGRPSGRFSAERPERSVSTLKIQRTEQGDSAVYLCAAQAAVSPDSNQPQHFGDGTRLSIL.

V is TRBV5-6 and J is TRBJ1-3; 8 bases match TRBD1. V gave up 4 bases and J gave up 3 bases; unmatched junction bases: 6. The length of the CDR3 is 15 residues. Germline V CDR1 and CDR2: SGHDT, YYEEEE. The CDR3 region has the DNA TGTGCCAGCAGCGCCGGACAGGGACTTGGAAACACCATATATTTT. Protein product: CASSAGQGLGNTIYF.

CDR3 protein: CASSLFPDTSTDTQYF. CDR3 bases: TGTGCCAGCAGCTTATTTCCAGATACTAGCACAGATACGCAGTATTTT. The chain joins TRBV7-6 to TRBJ2-3, with D unclear. Looked up from germline, CDR1 is SGHVS and CDR2 is FNYEAQ. The CDR3 extends over 16 amino acids. V dropped 2 bases and J dropped 0 bases, with 12 bases sitting between them.

This chain joins TRBV9 and TRBJ2-7; a weak D match, TRBD1 (7 bases). The CDR3 extends over 16 amino acids. The V and J ends lost 0 bases and 1 base respectively, with 14 bases between them. CDR1 SGDLS and CDR2 YYNGEE come from the germline V gene. CDR3 protein: CASSVGGDRGSYEQYF. CDR3 in DNA: TGTGCCAGCAGCGTAGGCGGGGACAGAGGGTCCTACGAGCAGTACTTC.

V usage is TRBV27 and J usage is TRBJ2-5; 8 positions match TRBD1. Per the germline V gene, CDR1 is MNHEY and CDR2 is SMNVEV (reference sequence). J was trimmed by 1 base and V by 2 bases; bases with no gene match: 3. The CDR3 has 15 residues. The CDR3 DNA reads as TGTGCCAGCAGTTTAGGGACAGGTCCCCAAGAGACCCAGTACTTC. Protein product: CASSLGTGPQETQYF.

This clonotype was observed at least ten times. The chain has TRBV3-1 and TRBJ1-2; maybe TRBD1 (5 bases). The germline V gene encodes CDR1 LGHDT and CDR2 YNNKEL (reference sequence). CDR3 length: 15 amino acids. The V and J ends lost 4 bases and 8 bases respectively, with 20 bases between them. The DNA of the CDR3 is TGTGCCAGCAGCCCAGACACAGGAAGCATGCGAGGCTACACCTTC. It is translated as CASSPDTGSMRGYTF.

For the CDR3, the DNA is TGCGCCAGCAGCCAACTTCTACAGGGTTTTGGGACCCAGTACTTC. The encoded protein is CASSQLLQGFGTQYF. This chain links TRBV4-3 with TRBJ2-5; a weak D match, TRBD1 (6 bases). The germline V and J ends were trimmed by 2 bases and 7 bases, with 17 bases remaining between them. Germline assignment: CDR1 LGHNA and CDR2 YSLEER. This CDR3 spans 15 amino acids.